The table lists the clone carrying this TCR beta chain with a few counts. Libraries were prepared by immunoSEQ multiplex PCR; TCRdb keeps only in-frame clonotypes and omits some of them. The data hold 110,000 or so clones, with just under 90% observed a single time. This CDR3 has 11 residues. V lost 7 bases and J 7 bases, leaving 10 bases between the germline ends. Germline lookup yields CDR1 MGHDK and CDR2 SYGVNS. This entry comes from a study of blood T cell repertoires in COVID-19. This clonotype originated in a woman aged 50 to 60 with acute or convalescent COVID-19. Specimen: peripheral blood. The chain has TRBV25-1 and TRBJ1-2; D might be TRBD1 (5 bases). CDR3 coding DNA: TGTGCCAGCATAGGGGCAGGTGGCTACACCTTC. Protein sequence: CASIGAGGYTF.